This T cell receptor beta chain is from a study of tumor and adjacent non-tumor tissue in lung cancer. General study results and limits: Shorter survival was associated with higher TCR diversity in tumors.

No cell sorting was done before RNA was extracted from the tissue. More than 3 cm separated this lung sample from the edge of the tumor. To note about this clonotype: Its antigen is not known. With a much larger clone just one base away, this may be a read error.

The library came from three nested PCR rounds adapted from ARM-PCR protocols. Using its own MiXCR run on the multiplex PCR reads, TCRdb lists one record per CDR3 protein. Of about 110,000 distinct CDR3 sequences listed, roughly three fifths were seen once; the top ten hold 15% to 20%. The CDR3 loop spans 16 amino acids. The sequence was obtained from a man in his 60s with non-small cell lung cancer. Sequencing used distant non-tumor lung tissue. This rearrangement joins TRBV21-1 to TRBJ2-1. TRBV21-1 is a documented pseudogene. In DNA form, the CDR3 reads TGTGCCAGCAGCAAAGTTGCGTTTCCCATACCCAATGAGCAGTTCTTC. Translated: CASSKVAFPIPNEQFF.